Following are 6 T cell receptor beta chains from one sample sequenced in a study of cytomegalovirus exposure and HLA in healthy donors. The PCR employed 60 Vbeta primers together with 13 Jbeta primers. This table comes from immunoSEQ multiplex PCR, and its TCRdb copy is limited to in-frame clones, with some not included. The data contain some 120,000 clones, approximately 70% of them singletons. Sequenced: PBMCs. Receptors originate from a man in his 60s in good health and CMV-seropositive.

The rearrangement joins TRBV5-1 to TRBJ2-3, with 10 nucleotides matching TRBD1. CDR3 length: 17 amino acids. After removal of 4 bases from V and 6 bases from J, the junction contained 14 bases not matched to a gene. Germline CDR1 reads SGHRS; CDR2 reads YFSETQ. This CDR3 is CASSPSGGQGVFDTQYF. CDR3 nucleotide sequence: TGCGCCAGCAGCCCGAGTGGTGGACAGGGGGTTTTCGATACGCAGTATTTT.

The chain employs TRBV7-9 and TRBJ2-1; possible D gene TRBD2, 7 bases. The V end was cut by 1 base, the J end by 0 bases, with 13 bases between. This CDR3 region has 17 residues. Germline V gives CDR1 SEHNR, CDR2 FQNEAQ (reference sequence). CDR3 nucleotide sequence: TGTGCCAGCAGCTTAGGGCCCCGGGGGGCCTCCTACAATGAGCAGTTCTTC. It yields the protein CASSLGPRGASYNEQFF. The complete variable domain, with remaining parts taken from reference TRBV7-9 and TRBJ2-1, reads DTGVSQNPRHKITKRGQNVTFRCDPISEHNRLYWYRQTLGQGPEFLTYFQNEAQLEKSRLLSDRFSAERPKGSFSTLEIQRTEQGDSAMYLCASSLGPRGASYNEQFFGPGTRLTVL.

The rearrangement uses TRBV14 and TRBJ1-4; weak D call: TRBD1 (5 bases). Per germline, CDR1 SGHDN and CDR2 FVKESK. CDR3 length: 18 amino acids. Trimming left V 5 bases short and J 0 bases short, with 19 bases between. This CDR3 reads CASSSGRVSSATNEKLFF. DNA of the CDR3: TGTGCCAGCAGCTCAGGGAGGGTCTCGTCGGCAACTAATGAAAAACTGTTTTTT.

Notes on this clone: Other DNA sequences from this sample encode an identical CDR3 as well. This chain connects TRBV29-1 to TRBJ2-1; 7 bases align to TRBD1. This CDR3 region has 13 residues. Germline V lookup: CDR1 SQVTM, CDR2 ANQGSEA. The J segment lost 2 bases and the V segment lost 3 bases, leaving 1 base of the junction unmatched. CDR3 bases: TGCAGCGTTGACAGGGGGACCTACAATGAGCAGTTCTTC. It is translated as CSVDRGTYNEQFF.

The chain has TRBV28 and TRBJ1-1; D perhaps matches TRBD1 (5 bases). Germline values: CDR1 MDHEN, CDR2 SYDVKM. V was trimmed by 3 bases and J by 0 bases, leaving 8 bases between them. The CDR3 has 14 amino acids. The CDR3 DNA follows: TGTGCCAGCAGTTTCGACAGAATGAACACTGAAGCTTTCTTT. The encoded protein is CASSFDRMNTEAFF.

The V gene is TRBV12-2, the J gene TRBJ1-5; the table calls TRBD1, which could not be checked here. TRBV12-2 is an annotated pseudogene. The CDR3 totals 13 residues. CDR3 in amino acids: CASRLQVTQPQHF. For the CDR3, the DNA is TGTGCAAGTCGCTTGCAGGTCACACAGCCCCAGCATTTT.